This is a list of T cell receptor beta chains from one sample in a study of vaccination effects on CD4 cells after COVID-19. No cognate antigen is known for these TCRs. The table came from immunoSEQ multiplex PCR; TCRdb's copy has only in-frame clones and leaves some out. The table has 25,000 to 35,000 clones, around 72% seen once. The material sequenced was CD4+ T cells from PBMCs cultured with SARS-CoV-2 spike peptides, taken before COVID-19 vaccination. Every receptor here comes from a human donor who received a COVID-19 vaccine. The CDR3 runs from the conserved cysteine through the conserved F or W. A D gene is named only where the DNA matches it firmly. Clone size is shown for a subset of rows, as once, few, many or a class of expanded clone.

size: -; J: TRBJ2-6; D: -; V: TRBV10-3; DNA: TGTGCCACCCTGAGGACATCTGGGGCCAACGTCCTGACTTTC; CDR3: CATLRTSGANVLTF
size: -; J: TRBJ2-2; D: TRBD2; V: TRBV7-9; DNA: TGTGCCAGCAGCTTCCCTACACGGGGGGAAACCGGGGAGCTGTTTTTT; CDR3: CASSFPTRGETGELFF
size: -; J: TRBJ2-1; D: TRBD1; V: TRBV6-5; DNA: TGTGCCAGCAGTTACTCGAGGGACAGGGCCGAGCAGTTCTTC; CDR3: CASSYSRDRAEQFF
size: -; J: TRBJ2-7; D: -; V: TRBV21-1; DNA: TGTGCCAGCAGCAAAGTAGGCGGGAGGCTTGTAAACGAGCAGTACTTC; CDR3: CASSKVGGRLVNEQYF
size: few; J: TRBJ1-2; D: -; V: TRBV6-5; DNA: TGTGCCAGCAGCCGACAGTCGTATGGCTACACCTTC; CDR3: CASSRQSYGYTF
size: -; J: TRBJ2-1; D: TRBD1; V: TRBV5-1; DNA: TGCGCCAGCAGCTTGGGGAACAGGGGGAGGAATGAGCAGTTCTTC; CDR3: CASSLGNRGRNEQFF
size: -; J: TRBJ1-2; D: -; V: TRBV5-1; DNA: TGCGCCAGCAGCTCATCTACAGGGAAGGATGGCTACACCTTC; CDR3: CASSSSTGKDGYTF
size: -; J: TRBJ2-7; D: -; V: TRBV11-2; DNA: TGTGCCAGCAGCTTAGAGCCTACGCATCGAGGGCAGTACTTC; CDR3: CASSLEPTHRGQYF
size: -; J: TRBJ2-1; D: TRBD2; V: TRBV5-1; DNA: TGCGCCAGCAGGACGACGGGGGGAGCAAACTACAATGAGCAGTTCTTC; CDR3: CASRTTGGANYNEQFF
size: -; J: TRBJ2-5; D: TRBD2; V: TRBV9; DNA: TGTGCCAGCAGCGTAGAGTCCGGGAGGGGCGGGGAGACCCAGTACTTC; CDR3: CASSVESGRGGETQYF
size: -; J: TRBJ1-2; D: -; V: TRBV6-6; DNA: TGTGCCAGCAGTTATGTTAGGACGACTATTAACTATGGCTACACCTTC; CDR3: CASSYVRTTINYGYTF
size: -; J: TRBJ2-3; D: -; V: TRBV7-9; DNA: TGTGCCAGCAGCTTAGCGAAGCGGAAAGATACGCAGTATTTT; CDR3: CASSLAKRKDTQYF
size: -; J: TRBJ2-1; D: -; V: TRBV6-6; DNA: TGTGCCGGGGGGAACTACAATGAGCAGTTCTTC; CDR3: CAGGNYNEQFF
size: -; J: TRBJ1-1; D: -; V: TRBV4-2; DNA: TGTGCCAGCAGCCAAGATCTAGGAGGGGGCACTGAAGCTTTCTTT; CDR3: CASSQDLGGGTEAFF
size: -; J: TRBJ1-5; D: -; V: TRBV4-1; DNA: TGCGCCAGCAGCCAAGATCTCGACAGTCGCTCGTATAGCAATCAGCCCCAGCATTTT; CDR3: CASSQDLDSRSYSNQPQHF
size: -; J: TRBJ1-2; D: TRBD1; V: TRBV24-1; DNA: TGTGCCACCAGTGATGATGGACAGGGAGGCGGCTACACCTTC; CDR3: CATSDDGQGGGYTF
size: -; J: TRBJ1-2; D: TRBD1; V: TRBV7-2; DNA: TGTGCCAGCAGCCCCCGGGGGGGAGGAGCAGGGGGCGACTATGGCTACACCTTC; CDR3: CASSPRGGGAGGDYGYTF
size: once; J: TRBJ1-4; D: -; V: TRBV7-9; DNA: TGTGCCAGCAGCTTATTCGACACGGCTAATGAAAAACTGTTTTTT; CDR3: CASSLFDTANEKLFF
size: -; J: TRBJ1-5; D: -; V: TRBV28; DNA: TGTGCCAGCAGCCTGACAGTTTTCAATCAGCCCCAGCATTTT; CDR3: CASSLTVFNQPQHF
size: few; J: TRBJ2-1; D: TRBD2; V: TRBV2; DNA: TGTGCCAGCAGGGACGGCAGACTAGCGGGAGGGGCCTACAATGAGCAGTTCTTC; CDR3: CASRDGRLAGGAYNEQFF
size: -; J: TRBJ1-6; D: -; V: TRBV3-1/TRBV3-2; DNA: TGTGCCAGCAGCCAAGTTGGAGGGACCTCTAATTCACCCCTCCACTTT; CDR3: CASSQVGGTSNSPLHF
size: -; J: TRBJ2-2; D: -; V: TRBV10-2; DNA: TGCGCCAGCAGTGCGGAAGGGACATTAAACACCGGGGAGCTGTTTTTT; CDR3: CASSAEGTLNTGELFF
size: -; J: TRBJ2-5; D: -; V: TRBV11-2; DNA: TGTGCCAGCAGCCCACTAGGAGAGACCCAGTACTTC; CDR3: CASSPLGETQYF
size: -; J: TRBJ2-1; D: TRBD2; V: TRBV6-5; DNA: TGTGCCAGCAGTTCGGGGGGGGCAGGGAGGGATGAGCAGTTCTTC; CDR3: CASSSGGAGRDEQFF
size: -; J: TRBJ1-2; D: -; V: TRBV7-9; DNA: TGTGCCAGCAGCCCGTCCACCATGGGTGGCTACACCTTC; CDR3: CASSPSTMGGYTF
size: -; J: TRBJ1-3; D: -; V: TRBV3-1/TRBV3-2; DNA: TGTGCCAGCAGCCAAGATCGTTATTCGTTTGGTTCCACTAGCTCTGGAAACACCATATATTTT; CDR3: CASSQDRYSFGSTSSGNTIYF
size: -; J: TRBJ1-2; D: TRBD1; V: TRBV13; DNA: TGTGCCAGCAGCGGCACAGGGGGCGTATATGGCTACACCTTC; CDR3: CASSGTGGVYGYTF
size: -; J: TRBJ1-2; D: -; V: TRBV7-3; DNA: TGTGCCAGCAGCTTAGAGGCCAAGAAATCGGACTACACCTTC; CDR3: CASSLEAKKSDYTF
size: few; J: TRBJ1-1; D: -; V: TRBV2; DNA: TGTGCGATGACAGAGAACACTGAAGCTTTCTTT; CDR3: CAMTENTEAFF
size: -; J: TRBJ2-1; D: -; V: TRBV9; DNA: TGTGCCAGCAGCGTCGGTGTTGAGCAGTTCTTC; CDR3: CASSVGVEQFF
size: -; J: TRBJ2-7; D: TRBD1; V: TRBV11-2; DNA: TGTGCCAGCAGCTCCCTCCGGGACAGACACTACGAGCAGTACTTC; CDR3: CASSSLRDRHYEQYF